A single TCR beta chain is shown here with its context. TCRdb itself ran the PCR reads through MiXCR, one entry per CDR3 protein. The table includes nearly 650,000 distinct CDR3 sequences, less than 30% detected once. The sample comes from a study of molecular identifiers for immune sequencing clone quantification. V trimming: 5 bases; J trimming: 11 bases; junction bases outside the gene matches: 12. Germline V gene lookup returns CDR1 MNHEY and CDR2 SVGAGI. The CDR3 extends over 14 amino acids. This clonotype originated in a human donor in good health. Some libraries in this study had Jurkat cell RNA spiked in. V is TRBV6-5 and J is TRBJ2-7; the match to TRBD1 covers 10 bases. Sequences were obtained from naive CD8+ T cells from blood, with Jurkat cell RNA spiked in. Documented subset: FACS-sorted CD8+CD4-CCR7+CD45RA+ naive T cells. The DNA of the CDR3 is TGTGCCAGCAGTGACCGTGGACAGGGGGATAGGGAGTACTTC. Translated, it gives CASSDRGQGDREYF.